The 9 T cell receptor beta chains reported below all come from one sample, sequenced in a study of control samples from healthy donors and cancer patients. Method: immunoSEQ multiplex PCR; TCRdb's copy keeps in-frame clones and lacks some. The data hold 150,000 to 200,000 clones, with about 94% observed a single time. The source material was blood. The source is a woman aged 35 to 49 in good health.

This chain uses TRBV2 with TRBJ1-2; a possible D gene is TRBD1 (6 bases). The length of the CDR3 is 14 residues. V was pared by 6 bases and J by 4 bases, with 15 bases between. Germline CDR1 and CDR2: SNHLY and FYNNEI. This CDR3 reads CASSPPGAFYGYTF. The CDR3 nucleotides are TGTGCCAGCAGCCCGCCGGGGGCCTTCTATGGCTACACCTTC. The whole variable domain, filled in from reference TRBV2 and TRBJ1-2, reads EPEVTQTPSHQVTQMGQEVILRCVPISNHLYFYWYRQILGQKVEFLVSFYNNEISEKSEIFDDQFSVERPDGSNFTLKIRSTKLEDSAMYFCASSPPGAFYGYTFGSGTRLTVV.

The chain recombines TRBV5-4 with TRBJ1-1, with D perhaps matching TRBD1 (6 bases). This CDR3 is 14 amino acids long. Germline CDR1 is SGHNT and CDR2 is YYREEE (reference sequence). V lost 4 bases to trimming and J lost 0 bases, with 10 bases between them. The CDR3 nucleotides are TGTGCCAGCAGCATTCAGGGGATGAACACTGAAGCTTTCTTT. This sequence encodes CASSIQGMNTEAFF.

The chain links TRBV19 to TRBJ1-1, with D maybe TRBD1 (6 bases). This CDR3 comprises 14 residues. Looked up from germline, CDR1 is LNHDA and CDR2 is SQIVND (reference sequence). V lost 7 bases, J lost 3 bases, and 15 bases lay in between. CDR3 nucleotide sequence: TGTGCCAGTACCCCCGGGGGGGCTTACACTGAAGCTTTCTTT. It specifies CASTPGGAYTEAFF.

V is TRBV6-5 and J is TRBJ1-5; maybe TRBD1 (5 bases). This CDR3 has 15 residues. Between the trimmed V and J ends, which lost 6 bases and 6 bases, there was a span of 18 bases. Germline-derived CDR1 and CDR2 are MNHEY and SVGAGI. In DNA, the CDR3 is TGTGCCAGCAGAGTCTTTACAGGTGAAAGTCAGCCCCAGCATTTT. Residues: CASRVFTGESQPQHF.

This sequence joins TRBV25-1 and TRBJ2-2; TRBD1 matches 7 bases. CDR1 is MGHDK, CDR2 SYGVNS, per germline. With 0 bases clipped from V and 3 bases from J, the junction kept 10 bases outside the gene matches. CDR3 length: 18 amino acids. For the CDR3, the DNA is TGTGCCAGCAGTGAATATGTGATAGGGGGCGCGGACACCGGGGAGCTGTTTTTT. Protein sequence: CASSEYVIGGADTGELFF. Complete variable domain (other parts from reference TRBV25-1 and TRBJ2-2): EADIYQTPRYLVIGTGKKITLECSQTMGHDKMYWYQQDPGMELHLIHYSYGVNSTEKGDLSSESTVSRIRTEHFPLTLESARPSHTSQYLCASSEYVIGGADTGELFFGEGSRLTVL.

The chain links TRBV30 to TRBJ2-5; 9 bases are shared with TRBD1. With V trimmed by 8 bases and J by 4 bases, 5 bases remained unmatched. Germline CDR1 GTSNPN, CDR2 SVGIG (reference sequence). The CDR3 runs to 12 residues. Here the CDR3 reads CAGGDRVETQYF. The CDR3 DNA sequence: TGTGCCGGGGGGGACAGGGTAGAGACCCAGTACTTC.

The chain links TRBV11-2 to TRBJ2-7; D not resolved. Trimming left V 0 bases short and J 2 bases short, with 11 bases between. CDR1 and CDR2 (germline): SGHAT, FQNNGV. CDR3 size: 15 residues. The CDR3 coding sequence is TGTGCCAGCAGCTTAGATCGCAACAGTGCCTACGAGCAGTACTTC. Its protein product is CASSLDRNSAYEQYF. Full variable domain (missing parts from reference TRBV11-2 and TRBJ2-7): EAGVAQSPRYKIIEKRQSVAFWCNPISGHATLYWYQQILGQGPKLLIQFQNNGVVDDSQLPKDRFSAERLKGVDSTLKIQPAKLEDSAVYLCASSLDRNSAYEQYFGPGTRLTVT.

The rearrangement joins TRBV9 to TRBJ1-1; no definite D call. This CDR3 is 15 amino acids long. V lost 3 bases and J 3 bases, leaving 15 bases between the germline ends. Germline V CDR1 and CDR2: SGDLS, YYNGEE. CDR3 loop: CASSGTEVWDTEAFF. In DNA, the CDR3 is TGTGCCAGCAGCGGCACGGAGGTGTGGGACACTGAAGCTTTCTTT.

The chain joins TRBV3-1 (or the pseudogene TRBV3-2) to TRBJ1-2, with 7 positions matching TRBD1. J lost 8 bases, V lost 3 bases, and 6 bases had no gene match. CDR3 length: 13 residues. Germline CDR1 is LGHDT and CDR2 is YNNKEL (reference sequence). The CDR3 DNA reads as TGTGCCAGCAGCCAGTGGGACAGCGCGGGCTACACCTTC. Its translation is CASSQWDSAGYTF.